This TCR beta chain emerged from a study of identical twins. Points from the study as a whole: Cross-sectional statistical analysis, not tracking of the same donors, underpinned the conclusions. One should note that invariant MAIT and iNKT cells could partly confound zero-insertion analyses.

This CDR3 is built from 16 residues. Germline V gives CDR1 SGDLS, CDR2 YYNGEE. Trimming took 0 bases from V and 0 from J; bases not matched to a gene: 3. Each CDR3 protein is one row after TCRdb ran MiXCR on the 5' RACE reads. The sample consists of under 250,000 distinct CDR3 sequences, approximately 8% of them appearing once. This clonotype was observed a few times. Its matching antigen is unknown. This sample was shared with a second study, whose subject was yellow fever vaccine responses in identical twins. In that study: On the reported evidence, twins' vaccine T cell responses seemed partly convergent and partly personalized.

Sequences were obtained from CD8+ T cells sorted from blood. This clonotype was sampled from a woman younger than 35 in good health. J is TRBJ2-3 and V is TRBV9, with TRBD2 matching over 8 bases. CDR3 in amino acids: CASSVVPSGSTDTQYF. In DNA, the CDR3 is TGTGCCAGCAGCGTAGTGCCTAGCGGGAGCACAGATACGCAGTATTTT.